This TCR beta chain is drawn from a study of blood T cell repertoires in COVID-19. Germline V gene data show CDR1 as MNHEY and CDR2 as SMNVEV (reference sequence). The CDR3 is 13 amino acids. V shed 6 bases and J 3 bases; nucleotides not matched to a gene: 4. Only in-frame clones appear in the TCRdb table, and some are missing; sequencing was by immunoSEQ multiplex PCR. Of hundreds of thousands of clones in the sample, 88% were seen once. This sequence was found in a woman aged 45 to 65 who had recovered from COVID-19. The V and J genes are TRBV27 and TRBJ1-2; 7 positions agree with TRBD1. Specimen: PBMCs or T cells enriched from blood (not recorded which). The CDR3 bases are TGTGCCAGCAGGGTAGACAGGGACTATGGCTACACCTTC. This codes for CASRVDRDYGYTF.